The clone carrying this TCR beta chain was observed many times. Time point noted: newly diagnosed GD, antithyroid drugs for less than 3 months. There was RNA extracted from PBMCs, and the TCR library was made from it. American Thyroid Association guidelines defined Graves' disease diagnosis. Each patient gave around 9.7 milliliters of EDTA-anticoagulated peripheral blood. The V end lost 5 bases, the J end lost 8 bases, and 9 bases lay between the germline ends. Per germline, CDR1 SGHAT and CDR2 FQDESV (reference sequence). This CDR3 is built from 12 residues. This sample is drawn from a study of regulatory T cells in long-lasting Graves disease. Arm-PCR of CDR3 regions with iRepertoire HTBI primers generated TCR beta libraries. Original analysis: Identified segments across samples numbered approximately 60 TRBV and over eleven TRBJ. TCRdb re-called the multiplex PCR reads with MiXCR, one entry per CDR3 protein. Here the V and J calls rest on TCRdb's processing, not on the authors' analysis. The repertoire has around 230,000 distinct CDR3 sequences, 15% to 20% of them found once; the top ten carry around 20%.

The clonotype was recovered from a female donor with Graves disease. The chain combines TRBV11-1 with TRBJ1-4; no firm D call. This specimen was peripheral blood mononuclear cells (PBMCs), taken at new diagnosis, from a patient treated with antithyroid drugs. The CDR3 nucleotides are TGTGCCAGCAGCCCCCCTGGGGAAAAACTGTTTTTT. As protein: CASSPPGEKLFF.